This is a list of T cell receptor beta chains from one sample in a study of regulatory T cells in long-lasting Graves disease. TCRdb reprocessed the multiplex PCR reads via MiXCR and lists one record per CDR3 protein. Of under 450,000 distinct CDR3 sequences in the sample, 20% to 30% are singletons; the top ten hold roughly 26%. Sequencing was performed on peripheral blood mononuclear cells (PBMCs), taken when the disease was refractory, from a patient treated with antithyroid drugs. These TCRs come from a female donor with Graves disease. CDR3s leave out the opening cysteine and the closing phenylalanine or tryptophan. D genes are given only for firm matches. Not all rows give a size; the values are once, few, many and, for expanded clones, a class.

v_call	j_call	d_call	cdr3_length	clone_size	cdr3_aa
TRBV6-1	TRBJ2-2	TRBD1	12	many	ASYRDRDTGELF
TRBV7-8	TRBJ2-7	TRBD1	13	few	ASSPDRGSSYEQY
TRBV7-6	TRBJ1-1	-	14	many	ASSLGGTEMNTEAF
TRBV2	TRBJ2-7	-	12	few	ASSAELGVYEQY
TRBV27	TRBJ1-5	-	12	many	ASTPPGATQPQH
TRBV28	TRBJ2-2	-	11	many	ASSYLGTGELF
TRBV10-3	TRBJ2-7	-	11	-	AISMTGSYEQY
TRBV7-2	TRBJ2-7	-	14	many	ASSLVSQGRSYEQY
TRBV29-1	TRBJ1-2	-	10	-	SAQIQGRGYT
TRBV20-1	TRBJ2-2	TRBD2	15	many	SASPTSGSANTGELF
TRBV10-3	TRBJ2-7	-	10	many	AISANRYEQY
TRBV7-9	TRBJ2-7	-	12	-	ASSPTEQGYEQY
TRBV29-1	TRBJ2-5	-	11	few	SAPDSLQETQY
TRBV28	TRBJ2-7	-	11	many	ASSRGPVGEQY
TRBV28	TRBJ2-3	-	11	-	ASAFRVTDTQY
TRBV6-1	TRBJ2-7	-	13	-	ASRPSGASGYEQY
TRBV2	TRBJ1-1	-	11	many	ASSEAETTEAF
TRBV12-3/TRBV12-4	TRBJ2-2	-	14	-	ASRTNRDFRTGELF
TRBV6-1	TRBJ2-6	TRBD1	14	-	ASRGQGALGANVLT
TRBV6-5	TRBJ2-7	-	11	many	ASSYSSDYEQY
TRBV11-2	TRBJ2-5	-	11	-	ASSPDWEETQY
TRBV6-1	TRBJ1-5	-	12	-	ASSEGGHNQPQH
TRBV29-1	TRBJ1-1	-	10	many	SVDVETTEAF
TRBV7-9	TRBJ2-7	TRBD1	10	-	ASSQTGGEQY
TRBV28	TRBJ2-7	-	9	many	ASSKTGEQY
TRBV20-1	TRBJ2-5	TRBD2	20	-	SARSGGAPGGRDGDNQETQY
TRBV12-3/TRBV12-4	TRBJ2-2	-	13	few	ASSPRAGLIGELF
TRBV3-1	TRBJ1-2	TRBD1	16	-	ASSQDLGATGAAYGYT
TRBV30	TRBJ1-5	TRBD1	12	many	AWTQGAPNQPQH
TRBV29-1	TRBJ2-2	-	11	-	SVEWVRTGELF
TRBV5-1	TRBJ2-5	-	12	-	ASSSPTDQETQY
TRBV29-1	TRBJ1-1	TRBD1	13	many	SVEGQGPMNTEAF
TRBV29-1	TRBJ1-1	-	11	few	SVGVRIPAEAF
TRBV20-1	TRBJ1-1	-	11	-	SVGRGMNTEAF
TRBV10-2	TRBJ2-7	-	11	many	ASKSTATYEQY
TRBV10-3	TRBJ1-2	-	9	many	AISESRGYT
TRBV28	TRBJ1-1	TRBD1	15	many	ASSPNRGTGGNTEAF
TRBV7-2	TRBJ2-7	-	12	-	ASSLDPLIGEQY
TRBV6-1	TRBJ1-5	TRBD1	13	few	ASSLDRASNQLQH
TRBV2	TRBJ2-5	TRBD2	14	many	ASSVSLAGVGETQY
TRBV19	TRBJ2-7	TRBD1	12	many	ASSYGQGSYEQY
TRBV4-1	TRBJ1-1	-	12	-	ASSQADMNTEAF
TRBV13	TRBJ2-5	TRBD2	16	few	ASSLENRLAGPDRSQY
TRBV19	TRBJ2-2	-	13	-	ASSPWAGDTGELF
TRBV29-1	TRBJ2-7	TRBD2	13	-	SAASISGRTYEQY
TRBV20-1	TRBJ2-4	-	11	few	SARGWGKNIQY
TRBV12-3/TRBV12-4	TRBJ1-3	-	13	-	ASSFGTGPGNTIY
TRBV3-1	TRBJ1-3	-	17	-	ASSQESGQAKSSGNTIY
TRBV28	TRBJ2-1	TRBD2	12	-	ASTLAGTINEQF
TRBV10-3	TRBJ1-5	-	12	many	ATRGEGSNQPQH
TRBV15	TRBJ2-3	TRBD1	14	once	ATSRGNGQGGDTQY
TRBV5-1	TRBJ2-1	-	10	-	ASSPGLNEQF
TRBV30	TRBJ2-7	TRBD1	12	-	AWLRTGGSYEQY
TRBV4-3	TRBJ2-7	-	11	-	ASSRSVSSEQY
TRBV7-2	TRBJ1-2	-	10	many	ASSSDSYGYT
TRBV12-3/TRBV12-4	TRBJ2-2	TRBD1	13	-	ASSFGQANTGELF
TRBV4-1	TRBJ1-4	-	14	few	ASSQDRGSNGGKLF
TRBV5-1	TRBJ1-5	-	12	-	ASSLEGATQPQH
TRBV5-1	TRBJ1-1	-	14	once	ASSSMSGTVPTEAF